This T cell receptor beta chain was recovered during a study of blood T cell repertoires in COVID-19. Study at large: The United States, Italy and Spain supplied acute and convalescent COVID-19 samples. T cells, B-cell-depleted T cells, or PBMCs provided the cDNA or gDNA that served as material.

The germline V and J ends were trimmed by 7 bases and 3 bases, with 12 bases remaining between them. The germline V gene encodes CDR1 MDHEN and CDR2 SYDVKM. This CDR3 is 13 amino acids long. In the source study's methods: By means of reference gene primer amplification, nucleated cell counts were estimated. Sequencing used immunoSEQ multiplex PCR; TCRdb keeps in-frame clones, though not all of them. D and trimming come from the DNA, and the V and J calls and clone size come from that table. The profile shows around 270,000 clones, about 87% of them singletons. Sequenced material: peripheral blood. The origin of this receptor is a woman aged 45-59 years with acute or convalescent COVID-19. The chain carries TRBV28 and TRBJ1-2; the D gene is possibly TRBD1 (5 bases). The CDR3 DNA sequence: TGTGCCAGCACGGGGGGTACCTACTATGGCTACACCTTC. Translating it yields CASTGGTYYGYTF.